The 29 T cell receptor beta chains given below trace back to one sample, sequenced in a study of tumor and adjacent non-tumor tissue in lung cancer. No cell sorting was done before RNA was extracted from the tissue. A modified ARM-PCR protocol with three rounds of nested PCR amplified TCRbeta. In TCRdb, the multiplex PCR reads were re-called with MiXCR into one record per CDR3 protein. The sample records under 150,000 distinct CDR3 sequences, 66% being singletons. The material sequenced was lung tumor tissue. The receptors were sampled from a man aged 30 to 45 with non-small cell lung cancer.

In this sample, this clonotype turned up many times. V and J are TRBV12-3 or TRBV12-4 and TRBJ2-5; the match to TRBD2 covers 8 bases. The CDR3 runs 15 residues. The V and J ends lost 3 bases and 4 bases, in that order; junction bases with no gene match: 7. CDR3 sequence (DNA): TGTGCCAGCAGTTTCGGGGGGGCCCAGGTAGAGACCCAGTACTTC. Encoded protein: CASSFGGAQVETQYF.

This clonotype came up many times. The chain recombines TRBV20-1 with TRBJ1-5, with 11 bases that match TRBD1. V lost 3 bases to trimming and J lost 8 bases; unmatched junction nucleotides: 9. Per the germline V gene, CDR1 is DFQATT and CDR2 is SNEGSKA (reference sequence). This CDR3 region has 15 residues. CDR3 nucleotides: TGCAGTGCTAGTTACAGGACAGGGGGCGCGGAGCCCCAGCATTTT. It is translated as CSASYRTGGAEPQHF.

To note about this clonotype: This may come from a read error, since a much larger clone is one base off. The genes are TRBV6-5 and TRBJ2-7; maybe TRBD1 (5 bases). Germline-derived CDR1 and CDR2 are MNHEY and SVGAGI. Between the trimmed V and J ends, which lost 5 bases and 2 bases, there was a span of 13 bases. This CDR3 spans 14 amino acids. The CDR3, as DNA: TGTGCCAGCAGTGGGTGGGGCCCCCCCTACGAGCAGTACTTC. It codes for CASSGWGPPYEQYF.

A word on this clonotype: One end of the junction fails to match germline, which may point to a read error. The chain is built from TRBV11-3 and TRBJ1-1; D possibly corresponds to TRBD1 (5 bases). The CDR3 loop spans 14 amino acids. Germline V CDR1 and CDR2: SGHNT, YENEEA. The CDR3 nucleotides read TGTGCCAGCAACTCGGGGCCCCAACGGTCTGAAGCCTTCTTT. The encoded protein is CASNSGPQRSEAFF. Variable domain in full (rest from reference TRBV11-3 and TRBJ1-1): EAGVVQSPRYKIIEKKQPVAFWCNPISGHNTLYWYLQNLGQGPELLIRYENEEAVDDSQLPKDRFSAERLKGVDSTLKIQPAELGDSAVYLCASNSGPQRSEAFFGQGTRLTVV.

As regards this clonotype: Germline is not matched at one junction end, which may reflect a read error. The genes are TRBV29-1 and TRBJ1-2; no reliable D call. The CDR3 consists of 15 residues. In germline, CDR1 is SQVTM, CDR2 ANQGSEA. This CDR3 reads CSVENNEGANCGYTF. Here the CDR3 DNA reads TGCAGCGTTGAAAACAACGAGGGAGCTAACTGTGGCTATACCTTC.

In this sample, this clonotype turned up many times. The chain is built from TRBV11-3 and TRBJ2-3; D might be TRBD2 (6 bases). The CDR3 totals 16 residues. Germline CDR1 and CDR2: SGHNT and YENEEA. V was shortened by 5 bases and J by 2 bases, with 17 bases between the two germline ends. The CDR3 region has the DNA TGTGCCAGCAGCCAAGGACGGGAGATGAACACAGATACGCAGTATTTT. This codes for CASSQGREMNTDTQYF.

This clonotype appeared once. A much more abundant neighbour one base away suggests this may be a read error. The chain employs TRBV20-1 and TRBJ2-1; the match to TRBD1 covers 10 bases. This CDR3 has 14 amino acids. Germline assignment: CDR1 DFQATT and CDR2 SNEGSKA (reference sequence). In DNA form, the CDR3 reads TGCACTGCTAGAGAGGACAGGGGGTACAATGAGCAGTTCTTC. It encodes CTAREDRGYNEQFF.

A note on this clonotype: A much bigger clone sits one base away, suggesting this may be a read error. The chain employs TRBV6-5 and TRBJ2-1, with a possible D match to TRBD1 (5 bases). Trimming removed 4 bases at V and 9 bases at J, with 13 bases between. The length of the CDR3 is 13 residues. Germline V lookup: CDR1 MNHEY, CDR2 SVGAGI. This CDR3 is CASSSPVGVEQFF. The CDR3 DNA is TGTGCCAGCAGTTCACCCGTAGGGGTTGAGCAGTTCTTC.

As concerns this clonotype: At one end, the junction sequence differs from germline, possibly due to a read error. This rearrangement joins TRBV20-1 to TRBJ1-4; 7 bases agree with TRBD1. Per the germline V gene, CDR1 is DFQATT and CDR2 is SNEGSKA (reference sequence). CDR3 length: 14 residues. The CDR3 protein is CSARVGTERVELFF. DNA for the CDR3: TGTAGTGCTAGAGTCGGGACAGAGCGTGTAGAACTGTTTTTC.

This clonotype was observed many times. The chain couples TRBV20-1 to TRBJ1-1; 10 bases agree with TRBD1. The CDR3 has 13 residues. Germline V gene data show CDR1 as DFQATT and CDR2 as SNEGSKA (reference sequence). Losses at the gene ends were 5 bases for V and 4 bases for J; bases not matched to a gene: 4. This chain's CDR3 is CSAGTGDPTEAFF. The CDR3 DNA sequence: TGCAGTGCTGGGACAGGGGATCCCACTGAAGCTTTCTTT.

Concerning this clonotype: One end of the junction is discordant with germline, which a read error may explain. The chain joins TRBV20-1 to TRBJ1-5, with D possibly TRBD1 on 6 matching bases. This CDR3 is built from 16 residues. Germline V gives CDR1 DFQATT, CDR2 SNEGSKA (reference sequence). The CDR3 DNA follows: TGCAGTGCTAGACTGAGGGGGGGCATAAGCAATCAGGCCCAGCATTTT. Translation: CSARLRGGISNQAQHF.

A word on this clonotype: Germline is not matched at one junction end, which may reflect a read error. J is TRBJ2-1 and V is TRBV20-1, with D unclear. The V gene's germline CDR1 is DFQATT and CDR2 SNEGSKA (reference sequence). The CDR3 loop spans 13 amino acids. CDR3 bases: TGCAGTGCTAGAGATGGTCATTCTAATGAGCAGCTCTTC. Its protein is CSARDGHSNEQLF.

Comments on this clonotype: Since a much larger clone is just one base distant, this may be a read error. V is TRBV20-1 and J is TRBJ1-5; D perhaps matches TRBD1 (6 bases). Germline loops: CDR1 DFQATT, CDR2 SNEGSKA (reference sequence). The CDR3 extends over 13 amino acids. CDR3 residues: CSDRGQPNQPQHF. CDR3 DNA sequence: TGCAGTGATAGAGGACAGCCGAATCAGCCCCAGCATTTT.

A remark on this clonotype: The conserved phenylalanine or tryptophan normally closing the CDR3 is absent here, so this likely arose from a read error. The chain is built from TRBV29-1 and TRBJ2-3; 7 positions match TRBD2. Trimming took 7 bases from V and 6 from J; bases not matched to a gene: 13. The length of the CDR3 is 14 residues. Germline CDR1 and CDR2: SQVTM and ANQGSEA. The CDR3 sequence: CSDGEGGPLDTQYL. The CDR3 DNA reads TGCAGCGATGGTGAGGGAGGGCCACTCGATACGCAGTATCTT.

Comments on this clonotype: A much larger clone lies a single base off, so this may be a read error. V gene TRBV12-3 or TRBV12-4 combines with J gene TRBJ1-2; D possibly corresponds to TRBD1 (6 bases). CDR3 size: 14 residues. Trimming removed 7 bases at V and 12 bases at J, with 24 bases between. Written as DNA, the CDR3 is TGTGCCAGCATAGACACGGGGCGGCTGGGGGGCCACACCTTC. Its translation is CASIDTGRLGGHTF.

Many counts were recorded for this clonotype. The chain has TRBV11-2 and TRBJ2-1, with D perhaps assigned TRBD1 or TRBD2 (6 bases each). CDR1 SGHAT and CDR2 FQNNGV come from the germline V gene. This CDR3 region has 16 residues. V lost 1 base, J lost 4 bases, and 14 bases lay in between. CDR3 sequence reads: CASSLVLGGGYNEQFF. CDR3 nucleotides: TGTGCCAGCAGCTTAGTATTAGGAGGGGGATACAATGAGCAGTTCTTC.

With respect to this clonotype: One end of the junction fails to match germline, which may point to a read error. The chain employs TRBV10-3 and TRBJ2-4; D unresolved. This CDR3 has 16 amino acids. Germline V gene sequence: CDR1 ENHRY, CDR2 SYGVKD. The CDR3 nucleotides are TGTACCATCAGTGACAACATCATGGGAACCAAAAACATTCAGTACTTC. Encoded protein: CTISDNIMGTKNIQYF.

V is TRBV5-5 and J is TRBJ2-1; 7 nucleotides agree with TRBD2. V gave up 4 bases and J gave up 8 bases; unmatched junction bases: 12. The CDR3 is 15 residues long. Germline values: CDR1 SGHKS, CDR2 YYEKEE (reference sequence). In DNA form, the CDR3 reads TGTGCCAGCAGCAGACTAACGCGGGGGTCCGATGAGCAGTTCTTC. Amino acid sequence: CASSRLTRGSDEQFF.

As regards this clonotype: At one of its ends the junction is not consistent with the germline gene, which may arise from a read error. V usage is TRBV5-4 and J usage is TRBJ2-3; the D gene is possibly TRBD2 (5 bases). The CDR3 sequence is 14 residues long. CDR1 SGHNT and CDR2 YYREEE come from the germline V gene (reference sequence). The CDR3 DNA reads as TGTGTCAGCAGCCAAGGACTGAGCACAGATACGCAGTACTTT. Its protein product is CVSSQGLSTDTQYF.

Concerning this clonotype: Since no conserved phenylalanine or tryptophan closes the CDR3, a read error is the likely cause. The chain links TRBV4-1 to TRBJ2-7; 10 bases fit TRBD1. The CDR3 has 19 amino acids. After removal of 0 bases from V and 4 bases from J, the junction contained 15 bases not matched to a gene. Germline V CDR1 and CDR2: MGHRA, YSYEKL. DNA for the CDR3: TGCGCCAGCAGCCAAGAGGAGACAGGGGGCATTGGGGAAACATACGAGCAGTACTAC. This gives the protein CASSQEETGGIGETYEQYY.

This clonotype has just one count. Since a much larger clone is just one base distant, this may be a read error. The rearrangement joins TRBV6-2 or TRBV6-3 to TRBJ1-1, with D possibly matching TRBD1 (5 bases). The CDR3 extends over 15 amino acids. Germline V gives CDR1 MNHEY, CDR2 SVGEGT. The CDR3 region has the DNA TGTGCCAGCAGCTTCGGAGGGGCACTGAACACTGAAGCTTCCTTT. This codes for CASSFGGALNTEASF.

Remarks on this clonotype: This sequence may be a read error, since a much larger clone differs from it by one base. The chain carries TRBV6-1 and TRBJ2-7, with TRBD1 as a possible D gene (5 bases). The CDR3 is 15 residues long. The germline V and J ends were trimmed by 3 bases and 6 bases, with 18 bases remaining between them. Germline-derived CDR1 and CDR2 are MNHNS and SASEGT. This CDR3 is CASSDLQGFISEQYF. The CDR3 DNA reads TGTGCCAGCAGTGATCTGCAGGGTTTTATCTCCGAGCAGTACTTC.

Turning to this clonotype: A clone one base away is much larger, so this may be a read error. J is TRBJ2-1 and V is TRBV12-3 or TRBV12-4; the match to TRBD2 covers 13 bases. This CDR3 contains 16 residues. Here the CDR3 reads CASSYGTSGMGNGQFF. The CDR3 DNA reads as TGTGCCAGCAGTTACGGGACTAGCGGGATGGGGAATGGGCAGTTCTTC.

A word on this clonotype: Possible read error: a much larger clone is one base away. CDR3 sequence: CTSSHAGYNEQYF. The CDR3 DNA is TGTACCAGCAGCCACGCCGGGTATAACGAGCAGTACTTC. This chain links TRBV4-2 with TRBJ2-7; no definite D call. The CDR3 sequence is 13 residues long. Germline lookup yields CDR1 LGHNA and CDR2 YNFKEQ.

This chain joins TRBV6-6 and TRBJ1-5, with 7 bases lining up with TRBD1. V was clipped by 9 bases and J by 7 bases; unmatched bases: 9. The CDR3 totals 13 residues. Germline V gives CDR1 MNHNY, CDR2 SVGAGI (reference sequence). The DNA for the CDR3 is TGTGCCAGTAGCCAGGGGGTGGGGCAGCCCCAGCATTTT. Its translation is CASSQGVGQPQHF.

The V gene is TRBV20-1, the J gene TRBJ2-5, with TRBD2 matching 14 bases. The CDR3 consists of 14 residues. V was clipped by 7 bases and J by 4 bases; unmatched bases: 5. The germline CDR1 and CDR2 sequences are DFQATT and SNEGSKA (reference sequence). As DNA, the CDR3 is TGCAGTGTTACCGGACTAGCGGGAGGAGAGACCCAGTACTTC. Translating gives CSVTGLAGGETQYF.

About this clonotype: A much bigger clone sits one base away, suggesting this may be a read error. This chain uses TRBV5-6 with TRBJ2-6, with D hard to call. There are 14 residues in the CDR3. V was pared by 3 bases and J by 2 bases, with 6 bases between. In germline, CDR1 is SGHDT, CDR2 YYEEEE. CDR3 sequence reads: CASSSPTGANVLTF. CDR3 DNA: TGTGCCAGCAGCTCCCCCACTGGGGCCAACGTCCTGACTTTC.

Concerning this clonotype itself: At one end the junction does not follow the germline gene, possibly because of a read error. This chain links TRBV12-3 or TRBV12-4 with TRBJ2-1; D uncertain. CDR3 length: 13 residues. The CDR3 here is CASSSGSGNEQFF. DNA for the CDR3: TGCGCCAGCAGTTCCGGGTCTGGCAATGAGCAGTTCTTC.

Comment on this clonotype: This sequence may be a read error, since a much larger clone differs from it by one base. V is TRBV6-5 and J is TRBJ2-7; D unresolved. Germline V gene sequence: CDR1 MNHEY, CDR2 SVGAGI. The CDR3 runs to 12 residues. In DNA, the CDR3 is TGTGCCAGCAATTACTCTCCTTACGAGCAGTACTTC. Translated: CASNYSPYEQYF.